The T cell receptor (beta chain) under discussion was sequenced for a study of identical twins. Whole-study findings and limits: Among beta out-of-frame sequences, excess sharing between twins appeared weaker.

V dropped 4 bases and J dropped 3; count of bases not matched to a gene: 16. There are 18 residues in the CDR3. Germline values: CDR1 MGHDK, CDR2 SYGVNS. This clonotype was found many times. What it recognizes is unknown. TCRdb called the 5' RACE reads again in MiXCR, with one record for every CDR3 protein. The sample lists 640,000 or so distinct CDR3 sequences, around 6.1% seen once, with 1.5% to 2% in the top ten. The origin of this receptor is a man younger than 35 in good health. The V gene is TRBV25-1, the J gene TRBJ2-7, with 9 bases that match TRBD2. The sample consisted of naive T cells sorted from blood. The CDR3 is CASSAPPGVKREDYEQYF. The CDR3 DNA sequence: TGTGCCAGCAGTGCGCCCCCAGGGGTAAAGCGGGAGGACTACGAGCAGTACTTC.